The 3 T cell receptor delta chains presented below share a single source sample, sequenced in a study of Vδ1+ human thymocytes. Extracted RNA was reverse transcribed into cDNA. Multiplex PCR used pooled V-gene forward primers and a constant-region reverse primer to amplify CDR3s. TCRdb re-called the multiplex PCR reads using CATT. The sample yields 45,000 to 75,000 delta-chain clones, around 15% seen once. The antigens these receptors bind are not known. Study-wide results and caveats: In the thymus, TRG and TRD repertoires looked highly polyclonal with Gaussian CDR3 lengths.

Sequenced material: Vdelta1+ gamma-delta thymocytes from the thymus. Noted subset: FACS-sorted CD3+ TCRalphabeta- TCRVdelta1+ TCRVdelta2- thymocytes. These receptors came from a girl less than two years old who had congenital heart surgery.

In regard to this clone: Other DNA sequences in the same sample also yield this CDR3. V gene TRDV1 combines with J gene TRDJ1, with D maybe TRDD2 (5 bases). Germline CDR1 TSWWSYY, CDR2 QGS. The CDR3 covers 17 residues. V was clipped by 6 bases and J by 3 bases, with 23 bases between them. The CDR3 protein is CALGEDLPLHRADKLIF. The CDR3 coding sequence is TGTGCTCTTGGAGAAGATCTTCCGCTCCACAGGGCCGATAAACTCATCTTT.

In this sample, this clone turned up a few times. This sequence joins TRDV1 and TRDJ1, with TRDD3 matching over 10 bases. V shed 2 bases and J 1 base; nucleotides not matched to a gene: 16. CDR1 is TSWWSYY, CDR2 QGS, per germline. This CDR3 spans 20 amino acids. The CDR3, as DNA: TGTGCTCTTGGGGAATCCCTCCTTTGGGTGGGGGATACAGGCACCGATAAACTCATCTTT. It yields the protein CALGESLLWVGDTGTDKLIF.

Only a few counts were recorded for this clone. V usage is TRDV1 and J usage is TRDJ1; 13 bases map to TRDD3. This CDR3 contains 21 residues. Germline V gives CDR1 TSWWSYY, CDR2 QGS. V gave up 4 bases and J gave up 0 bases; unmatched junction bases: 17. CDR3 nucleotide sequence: TGTGCTCTTGGGGGCCCCCTTGGGAGTACTGGGGGATACGCCTACACCGATAAACTCATCTTT. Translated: CALGGPLGSTGGYAYTDKLIF.